The 14 T cell receptor beta chains below come from one sample, sequenced in a study of ipilimumab plus nivolumab after autologous stem cell transplantation. Profiling relied on immunoSEQ multiplex PCR, and the TCRdb table lists in-frame clones only, not all of them. Of 15,000 to 20,000 clones detected, around 82% appear once; the ten largest clones hold more than 6.5%. The sample in question was PBMCs, obtained in a trial of ipilimumab plus nivolumab as post-transplant consolidation. The receptors come from a male donor with diffuse large B-cell lymphoma.

This clone was seen a few times. V usage is TRBV4-3 and J usage is TRBJ1-2; 7 positions agree with TRBD1. Germline CDR1 LGHNA, CDR2 YSLEER. CDR3 size: 16 residues. J was trimmed by 4 bases and V by 1 base; bases with no gene match: 9. The chain's CDR3 is CASSQGSRGYGYGYTF. CDR3 nucleotide sequence: TGCGCCAGCAGCCAAGGTTCCAGGGGGTACGGCTATGGCTACACCTTC.

This chain connects TRBV6-6 to TRBJ2-1; 8 bases match TRBD1. The CDR3 spans 15 residues. Germline-derived CDR1 and CDR2 are MNHNY and SVGAGI (reference sequence). After removal of 5 bases from V and 1 base from J, the junction contained 4 bases not matched to a gene. DNA of the CDR3: TGTGCCAGCAGTGACAGGGGCGGGTCCTACAATGAGCAGTTCTTC. It specifies CASSDRGGSYNEQFF.

The chain recombines TRBV27 with TRBJ1-5; D gene uncertain. V was pared by 2 bases and J by 6 bases, with 11 bases between. Germline assignment: CDR1 MNHEY and CDR2 SMNVEV (reference sequence). This CDR3 has 14 residues. This CDR3 reads CASSLIGFSQPQHF. The DNA for the CDR3 is TGTGCCAGCAGTTTAATCGGGTTCTCTCAGCCCCAGCATTTT.

This chain uses TRBV10-3 with TRBJ2-3; D is unresolved. The CDR3 covers 14 residues. In germline, CDR1 is ENHRY, CDR2 SYGVKD. The V and J ends lost 6 bases and 0 bases respectively, with 10 bases between them. The CDR3 spells CAISAISSTDTQYF. The CDR3 DNA reads TGTGCCATCAGCGCGATTTCTAGCACAGATACGCAGTATTTT.

The rearrangement joins TRBV21-1 to TRBJ2-1. TRBV21-1 is recorded as a pseudogene. This CDR3 is built from 15 residues. In DNA form, the CDR3 reads TGTGCCAGCAGCAAAGGAAGGGTGAAAGTGGGTGAGCAGTTCTTC. It codes for CASSKGRVKVGEQFF.

The V and J genes are TRBV5-8 and TRBJ2-5; TRBD1 matches at 8 bases. The CDR3 has 13 residues. Per the germline V gene, CDR1 is SGHTS and CDR2 is YDEGEE. V was pared by 4 bases and J by 4 bases, with 3 bases of the junction left unmatched. CDR3 protein: CASSKDRVETQYF. The CDR3 region has the DNA TGTGCCAGCAGCAAGGACAGGGTAGAGACCCAGTACTTC.

The V and J genes are TRBV4-1 and TRBJ2-7; unclear D gene. CDR3 length: 13 residues. Germline V gene data show CDR1 as MGHRA and CDR2 as YSYEKL. With 1 base removed from V and 1 base from J, the gap between germline ends came to 5 bases. For the CDR3, the DNA is TGCGCCAGCAGCCAAGGGCTTTCCTACGAGCAGTACTTC. Translating it yields CASSQGLSYEQYF.

V gene TRBV5-4 combines with J gene TRBJ1-2; 8 bases fit TRBD1. This CDR3 contains 14 residues. The germline V gene encodes CDR1 SGHNT and CDR2 YYREEE (reference sequence). V lost 5 bases and J lost 8; bases outside the gene matches: 11. CDR3 nucleotides: TGTGCCAGCAGGGAACAGGGGGGGTTTTGGGGCTACACCTTC. This encodes CASREQGGFWGYTF.

The genes are TRBV5-1 and TRBJ2-3; weak D call: TRBD2 (6 bases). Germline loops: CDR1 SGHRS, CDR2 YFSETQ. The CDR3 consists of 15 residues. Trimming cost V 7 bases and J 4 bases, with 19 bases left between them. In nucleotides, the CDR3 is TGCGCCAGCGGGTCCGGGACTTTAGTACCAGATACGCAGTATTTT. Translated, it gives CASGSGTLVPDTQYF.

The chain couples TRBV7-8 to TRBJ2-1; a possible D gene is TRBD2 (6 bases). V was clipped by 6 bases and J by 10 bases, with 22 bases between them. Germline V gene data show CDR1 as SGHVS and CDR2 as FQNEAQ. The CDR3 has 15 amino acids. CDR3: CASSRGRTSQREQFF. In DNA form, the CDR3 reads TGTGCCAGCAGTCGAGGGAGGACTTCCCAACGGGAGCAGTTCTTC.

In nucleotides, the CDR3 is TGTGCCAGCAGTGTCCGGGACAGCACCACTCTGGGGACCCAGTACTTC. It is translated as CASSVRDSTTLGTQYF. The chain uses TRBV6-1 and TRBJ2-5; TRBD1 aligns across 7 bases. CDR1 is MNHNS and CDR2 is SASEGT in the germline V gene. This CDR3 has 16 residues. V shed 4 bases, J shed 7 bases, and the junction held 15 bases outside the gene matches.

J is TRBJ1-3 and V is TRBV7-2; 9 bases are shared with TRBD1. Trimming at V came to 3 bases and at J to 3 bases, leaving 6 bases not matched to a gene. The CDR3 has 16 residues. Germline V lookup: CDR1 SGHTA, CDR2 FQGNSA. DNA of the CDR3: TGTGCCAGCAGCTTGGACTCGACAGGGGGTGGAAACACCATATATTTT. Its protein is CASSLDSTGGGNTIYF.

The CDR3 loop reads CASSFQDFSGNTIYF. As DNA, the CDR3 is TGTGCCAGCAGCTTCCAAGATTTCTCTGGAAACACCATATATTTT. The chain carries TRBV7-6 and TRBJ1-3; D is unresolved. The CDR3 totals 15 residues. Germline V gives CDR1 SGHVS, CDR2 FNYEAQ. The V gene lost 3 bases and the J gene lost 0 bases, with 9 bases spanning the gap.

The rearrangement links TRBV19 to TRBJ2-3, with TRBD2 matching 10 bases. J gave up 2 bases and V 3 bases, and 8 bases lay outside the gene matches. Germline-derived CDR1 and CDR2 are LNHDA and SQIVND (reference sequence). This CDR3 is built from 17 residues. CDR3 in amino acids: CASSIYPSGGLTDTQYF. In DNA, the CDR3 is TGTGCCAGTAGTATTTACCCTAGCGGGGGCCTCACAGATACGCAGTATTTT.